Listed here are 31 T cell receptor beta chains from one sample, sequenced in a study of Tregs in tolerant kidney transplant recipients. Repertoires were generated with immunoSEQ multiplex PCR, while TCRdb's copy carries only in-frame clones and drops some. The data hold more than 90,000 clones, with 92% observed a single time. Material for sequencing was CD4+ T cells from blood. The receptors originated from a human donor in good health.

The chain is built from TRBV7-2 and TRBJ1-6; D may be TRBD1 (5 bases). Germline lookup yields CDR1 SGHTA and CDR2 FQGNSA. The CDR3 runs to 15 residues. V was pared by 3 bases and J by 7 bases, with 13 bases between. Here the CDR3 DNA reads TGTGCCAGCAGCTTGGGACGGAGGGGAAATTCACCCCTCCACTTT. Translating gives CASSLGRRGNSPLHF.

The chain carries TRBV11-2 and TRBJ2-7; TRBD2 aligns across 10 bases. CDR3 length: 15 residues. The germline V gene encodes CDR1 SGHAT and CDR2 FQNNGV. V shed 5 bases and J 4 bases; nucleotides not matched to a gene: 8. DNA for the CDR3: TGTGCCAGCAGCCGGGGGACTAGCGCAACTTACGAGCAGTACTTC. This sequence encodes CASSRGTSATYEQYF. The whole variable domain, remainder taken from reference TRBV11-2 and TRBJ2-7, is EAGVAQSPRYKIIEKRQSVAFWCNPISGHATLYWYQQILGQGPKLLIQFQNNGVVDDSQLPKDRFSAERLKGVDSTLKIQPAKLEDSAVYLCASSRGTSATYEQYFGPGTRLTVT.

This rearrangement joins TRBV19 to TRBJ1-5; no clear D gene. V dropped 7 bases and J dropped 5 bases, with 9 bases sitting between them. Germline V gives CDR1 LNHDA, CDR2 SQIVND (reference sequence). The CDR3 sequence is 12 residues long. The CDR3 bases are TGTGCCAGTAACCTTGGGGATCAGCCCCAGCATTTT. Translating gives CASNLGDQPQHF.

The chain has TRBV5-1 and TRBJ2-5, with D uncertain. V was trimmed by 0 bases and J by 4 bases, leaving 7 bases between them. CDR3 length equals 13 residues. In germline, CDR1 is SGHRS, CDR2 YFSETQ. The CDR3 DNA reads as TGCGCCAGCAGCTTGGCTGCGAGAGAGACCCAGTACTTC. It yields the protein CASSLAARETQYF.

The V gene is TRBV7-8, the J gene TRBJ2-1, with TRBD2 matching over 12 bases. Germline V lookup: CDR1 SGHVS, CDR2 FQNEAQ. This CDR3 contains 15 residues. Losses at the gene ends were 6 bases for V and 5 bases for J; bases not matched to a gene: 5. The CDR3 DNA sequence: TGTGCCAGCAGTCTCGGACTAGCGGGAAACAATGAGCAGTTCTTC. Its translation: CASSLGLAGNNEQFF. Combining the CDR3 with reference TRBV7-8 and TRBJ2-1 gives the whole variable domain GAGVSQSPRYKVAKRGQDVALRCDPISGHVSLFWYQQALGQGPEFLTYFQNEAQLDKSGLPSDRFFAERPEGSVSTLKIQRTQQEDSAVYLCASSLGLAGNNEQFFGPGTRLTVL.

This chain joins TRBV6-1 and TRBJ2-1; D might be TRBD2 (6 bases). The V end was cut by 4 bases, the J end by 4 bases, with 8 bases between. CDR3 length equals 13 residues. Per the germline V gene, CDR1 is MNHNS and CDR2 is SASEGT. As DNA, the CDR3 is TGTGCCAGCAGTGTGGAGGGGTACAATGAGCAGTTCTTC. Amino acid sequence: CASSVEGYNEQFF.

J is TRBJ1-5 and V is TRBV5-1; perhaps TRBD1 as D (5 bases). CDR3 size: 13 residues. The V end was cut by 0 bases, the J end by 6 bases, with 7 bases between. Germline V lookup: CDR1 SGHRS, CDR2 YFSETQ. CDR3 nucleotide sequence: TGCGCCAGCAGCTTGGATGACAGTCAGCCCCAGCATTTT. It codes for CASSLDDSQPQHF.

The rearrangement links TRBV2 to TRBJ1-2; a possible D gene is TRBD1 (5 bases). V lost 6 bases to trimming and J lost 4 bases, with 12 bases between them. The CDR3 loop spans 13 amino acids. The germline V gene encodes CDR1 SNHLY and CDR2 FYNNEI. As DNA, the CDR3 is TGTGCCAGCAGGGATTCAGGGACCTATGGCTACACCTTC. It translates to CASRDSGTYGYTF.

The chain carries TRBV29-1 and TRBJ2-5, with 10 bases aligning to TRBD2. J was trimmed by 5 bases and V by 4 bases; bases with no gene match: 7. CDR3 length: 14 amino acids. CDR1 and CDR2 (germline): SQVTM, ANQGSEA. The CDR3 nucleotides read TGCAGCGTTGTAGCGGGAGGAACGACGGAGACCCAGTACTTC. Encoded protein: CSVVAGGTTETQYF.

The chain is built from TRBV11-2 and TRBJ1-4; the D gene is possibly TRBD1 (6 bases). Germline CDR1 SGHAT, CDR2 FQNNGV. The ends were cut back, 0 bases at V and 4 bases at J, with 15 bases in the middle. This CDR3 is 17 amino acids long. CDR3 DNA: TGTGCCAGCAGCTTAGATGGGCGTGGGGGCCTTAATGAAAAACTGTTTTTT. Amino acid sequence: CASSLDGRGGLNEKLFF.

This chain links TRBV5-1 with TRBJ1-2, with TRBD1 as a possible D gene (5 bases). Germline V gene lookup returns CDR1 SGHRS and CDR2 YFSETQ. The CDR3 length is 13 residues. Trimming cost V 3 bases and J 8 bases, with 14 bases left between them. The CDR3 nucleotides are TGCGCCAGCAGCTCCCCGGGGCCTTTGGGCTACACCTTC. Protein: CASSSPGPLGYTF. The whole variable domain, filled in from reference TRBV5-1 and TRBJ1-2, reads KAGVTQTPRYLIKTRGQQVTLSCSPISGHRSVSWYQQTPGQGLQFLFEYFSETQRNKGNFPGRFSGRQFSNSRSEMNVSTLELGDSALYLCASSSPGPLGYTFGSGTRLTVV.

The chain has TRBV9 and TRBJ2-2; 11 bases map to TRBD1. Germline V gene data show CDR1 as SGDLS and CDR2 as YYNGEE. The CDR3 totals 15 residues. Trimming cost V 3 bases and J 5 bases; bases outside gene matches: 3. The CDR3, as DNA: TGTGCCAGCAGCGCCTGGGACAGGGGGACCGGGGAGCTGTTTTTT. Translation: CASSAWDRGTGELFF.

The rearrangement links TRBV7-2 to TRBJ1-2; tentative D call: TRBD1 (6 bases). This CDR3 spans 13 amino acids. Germline V gene lookup returns CDR1 SGHTA and CDR2 FQGNSA. Trimming cost V 5 bases and J 3 bases, with 10 bases left between them. The CDR3 region has the DNA TGTGCCAGCAGCCCCCGACAGGACTATGGCTACACCTTC. It yields the protein CASSPRQDYGYTF.

The V call is TRBV9, the J call TRBJ2-5; weak D call: TRBD2 (6 bases). Per germline, CDR1 SGDLS and CDR2 YYNGEE. CDR3 length: 16 amino acids. Trimming cost V 0 bases and J 5 bases, with 17 bases left between them. The CDR3 DNA reads as TGTGCCAGCAGCGTAGGGGGACTCTCCGTAGGGGAGACCCAGTACTTC. Amino acids: CASSVGGLSVGETQYF.

This chain connects TRBV2 to TRBJ1-5; D is undetermined. The germline V gene encodes CDR1 SNHLY and CDR2 FYNNEI. Deletions cut 3 bases from V and 8 bases from J, with 14 bases between. The CDR3 extends over 14 amino acids. The CDR3 spells CASSESRDWKPQHF. In DNA form, the CDR3 reads TGTGCCAGCAGTGAGTCCCGGGATTGGAAGCCCCAGCATTTT.

The chain is built from TRBV19 and TRBJ1-3; D is undetermined. CDR3 length: 15 amino acids. From germline, CDR1 is LNHDA and CDR2 SQIVND (reference sequence). The V and J ends lost 5 bases and 0 bases respectively, with 11 bases between them. The CDR3 sequence: CASSRSFSSGNTIYF. CDR3 sequence (DNA): TGTGCCAGTAGTCGGTCTTTTAGCTCTGGAAACACCATATATTTT.

This rearrangement joins TRBV10-1 to TRBJ1-3; D ambiguous. In germline, CDR1 is WNHNN, CDR2 SYGVQD (reference sequence). The CDR3 totals 16 residues. V gave up 6 bases and J gave up 0 bases, with 15 bases separating them. The CDR3 DNA is TGCGCCAGCAGCCGAGACGGTGGACGCTCTGGAAACACCATATATTTT. Amino acid sequence: CASSRDGGRSGNTIYF.

CDR3 bases: TGTGCCAGCAGCCAAACTAGGGGATCCGGGACAGATACGCAGTATTTT. Protein sequence: CASSQTRGSGTDTQYF. V usage is TRBV4-2 and J usage is TRBJ2-3, with D perhaps given as TRBD1 or TRBD2 (5 bases each). CDR3 size: 16 residues. Germline V gene sequence: CDR1 LGHNA, CDR2 YNFKEQ. The V and J ends lost 2 bases and 3 bases respectively, with 15 bases between them.

V usage is TRBV14 and J usage is TRBJ1-3, with 7 bases fitting TRBD1. Unmatched junction bases numbered 6, after V lost 4 bases and J lost 3 bases. The CDR3 covers 15 residues. Germline CDR1 is SGHDN and CDR2 is FVKESK. CDR3 amino acids: CASSRQGHRGNTIYF. CDR3 nucleotide sequence: TGTGCCAGCAGCCGACAGGGCCATCGTGGAAACACCATATATTTT.

There are a few counts of this clone. The chain combines TRBV4-1 with TRBJ2-5; 15 bases agree with TRBD2. With 3 bases clipped from V and 1 base from J, the junction kept 9 bases outside the gene matches. Germline V lookup: CDR1 MGHRA, CDR2 YSYEKL. This CDR3 has 19 residues. CDR3: CASSHPGLAGGPGQETQYF. For the CDR3, the DNA is TGCGCCAGCAGCCACCCCGGACTAGCGGGAGGGCCGGGCCAAGAGACCCAGTACTTC.

The rearrangement links TRBV30 to TRBJ1-1, with D unresolved. V was cut by 5 bases and J by 1 base, with 11 bases left in between. CDR3 length: 13 residues. Per the germline V gene, CDR1 is GTSNPN and CDR2 is SVGIG (reference sequence). The CDR3 nucleotides are TGTGCCTGGTGGACGGCCAAGAACACTGAAGCTTTCTTT. Its protein product is CAWWTAKNTEAFF.

The rearrangement uses TRBV10-3 and TRBJ2-1; D unresolved. The CDR3 totals 13 residues. V was trimmed by 3 bases and J by 7 bases, leaving 10 bases between them. CDR1 is ENHRY and CDR2 is SYGVKD in the germline V gene. The CDR3 coding sequence is TGTGCCATCAGTGATGGGGTGGGGAATGAGCAGTTCTTC. Translating it yields CAISDGVGNEQFF.

This chain links TRBV19 with TRBJ2-3; either TRBD1 or TRBD2 may supply D (5 bases each). Trimming cost V 7 bases and J 0 bases, with 14 bases left between them. The CDR3 sequence is 15 residues long. Germline CDR1 reads LNHDA; CDR2 reads SQIVND (reference sequence). Here the CDR3 DNA reads TGTGCCAGTAAAACCCCCGGGGCTAGCACAGATACGCAGTATTTT. It encodes CASKTPGASTDTQYF.

This chain connects TRBV2 to TRBJ2-1; maybe TRBD2 (6 bases). The V and J ends lost 3 bases and 7 bases respectively, with 13 bases between them. This CDR3 is built from 14 residues. Germline values: CDR1 SNHLY, CDR2 FYNNEI. The CDR3 DNA reads as TGTGCCAGCAGTGAGGGGGGAATCGGGAATGAGCAGTTCTTC. It codes for CASSEGGIGNEQFF.

This chain connects TRBV30 to TRBJ1-5; tentatively, D is TRBD1 (5 bases). The germline V and J ends were trimmed by 0 bases and 2 bases, with 14 bases remaining between them. The CDR3 is 16 amino acids. From germline, CDR1 is GTSNPN and CDR2 SVGIG (reference sequence). For the CDR3, the DNA is TGTGCCTGGAGTGTAGCCGGGAGGGGCGGCAATCAGCCCCAGCATTTT. This translates into CAWSVAGRGGNQPQHF.

J is TRBJ2-5 and V is TRBV27; D call uncertain. This CDR3 has 15 amino acids. The V end was cut by 2 bases, the J end by 9 bases, with 19 bases between. The V gene's germline CDR1 is MNHEY and CDR2 SMNVEV (reference sequence). The CDR3: CASSLGTEKAYAQYF. As DNA, the CDR3 is TGTGCCAGCAGTTTAGGAACAGAGAAGGCGTACGCCCAGTACTTC.

The chain has TRBV6-6 and TRBJ1-2, with D unresolved. The CDR3 covers 12 residues. Germline lookup yields CDR1 MNHNY and CDR2 SVGAGI (reference sequence). V was shortened by 5 bases and J by 8 bases, with 12 bases between the two germline ends. Here the CDR3 DNA reads TGTGCCAGCAGTGACCCGGGTAACGGCTACACCTTC. The encoded protein is CASSDPGNGYTF.

V and J are TRBV14 and TRBJ2-5; 12 nucleotides line up with TRBD1. The V gene's germline CDR1 is SGHDN and CDR2 FVKESK. There are 15 residues in the CDR3. With V trimmed by 4 bases and J by 4 bases, 4 bases remained unmatched. In DNA, the CDR3 is TGTGCCAGCAGCCGGGACAGGGGGCAGGGAGAGACCCAGTACTTC. It translates to CASSRDRGQGETQYF.

In its sample, this clone was seen once. The chain has TRBV30 and TRBJ1-2; D possibly corresponds to TRBD1 (6 bases). CDR1 is GTSNPN, CDR2 SVGIG, per germline (reference sequence). This CDR3 is built from 11 residues. Trimming removed 4 bases from V and 5 bases from J, with 8 bases in between. The CDR3 coding sequence is TGTGCCTGGAACAGGGAATATGGCTACACCTTC. It encodes CAWNREYGYTF.

The chain couples TRBV7-2 to TRBJ2-3; D is unclear. The ends were cut back, 3 bases at V and 4 bases at J, with 11 bases in the middle. Looked up from germline, CDR1 is SGHTA and CDR2 is FQGNSA. This CDR3 is 14 amino acids long. CDR3 nucleotides: TGTGCCAGCAGCTTGGGAAGGTTGGCAGATACGCAGTATTTT. Translating gives CASSLGRLADTQYF.

This clone was detected once. CDR3 residues: CASSWGQGRQTEQFF. The CDR3, as DNA: TGTGCCAGCAGTTGGGGACAGGGCAGGCAGACTGAGCAGTTCTTC. The rearrangement joins TRBV27 to TRBJ2-1, with TRBD1 matching over 9 bases. This CDR3 has 15 amino acids. With 4 bases clipped from V and 9 bases from J, the junction kept 10 bases outside the gene matches. Germline V gives CDR1 MNHEY, CDR2 SMNVEV (reference sequence).